This record covers a single T cell receptor beta chain. Its antigen has not been determined. Base qualities are missing; no much larger clone stands one base away. This sample is part of a study of blood T cells in healthy people across ages (dated by TCRdb to between 2014 and 2017). Looking at the study overall: In model experiments, roughly one uniquely barcoded TCR beta cDNA molecule per two T cells was captured by template switching. Donors were grouped into four age groups: young (average approximately 16 years), middle-aged (roughly 37), aged (around 60) and long-lived (around 80). Two additional independent replicas of 1 million unique cDNA reads from the same blood draw were analyzed for two donors (one aged 18 to 29 and one aged 80 or older). To avoid experimental bias, donors of different ages were distributed randomly across sequencing lanes. Using deep sequencing normalized with unique cDNA molecular identifiers, the study measured how TCR beta repertoire diversity changes with age. The paper as a whole reports these results and caveats: Compared with the aged group, more naive CD4+ T cells, fewer expanded clones and increased TCR diversity were shown by the long-lived group, suggesting age selection. Donor CMV infection status was unknown, potentially confounding age-related changes in expanded clonotypes. Estimates of total diversity based on one million sequenced T cells were considered lower bounds and underestimates. Because profiling used bulk unsorted PBMCs, naive and antigen-experienced compartments could not be compared conclusively. Observed TCR beta diversity correlated strongly with the percentage of naive T cells measured by flow cytometry. As age increased, observed TCR beta diversity per million T cells dropped in a roughly linear way, and a significant reduction was already evident by age around 41.

Donors were 35 to 40 systemically healthy Caucasian individuals from Russia aged roughly 6 to 100 years. Each donor gave ten milliliters of peripheral blood, collected into EDTA-treated Vacutainer tubes. Ficoll-Paque density-gradient centrifugation was used to isolate PBMCs, with at least 6 million per sample. Trizol reagent was used to extract total RNA from PBMCs, with at least 6 micrograms per sample. The percentages of naive CD45RAhigh/CD27high T cells were determined by flow cytometry on a PBMC aliquot from every donor. From its cysteine to its phenylalanine, the CDR3 spans 21 amino acids. Only the CDR3 part of the read is kept: 63 bases, read in frame from the first base. The library was made by 5' RACE. Instrument used: Illumina HiSeq 2500. The second PCR ran for roughly 7 to 12 cycles and used a J-beta primer mix along with a sample-barcoded 5' primer. A template-switch 5' adaptor carrying 12 random nucleotides introduced a unique molecular identifier onto each TCR beta cDNA molecule. Each sample yielded at least 2.5 million CDR3-containing paired-end reads. All of the RNA was converted into first-strand cDNA using the Mint cDNA synthesis kit, with a TRBC-specific oligonucleotide serving as the primer. Following uracil-DNA glycosylase treatment, a first 18-cycle PCR with universal primers M1SS and BC2_uni_R was performed on all cDNA. The paper's data handling went like this. For normalization, 1 million high-quality reads were randomly selected from each sample, with every read carrying a distinct molecular identifier. Reads with shared molecular identifiers were discarded instead of being binned into consensus sequences. MiTCR, set to a Q25 quality threshold and the strictest error-elimination algorithm, was used for CDR3 identification, clonotype clustering and error correction. A nonparametric unseen species model with Euler transformation was used to estimate a lower bound on total TCR beta diversity. TCRdb applied fastp at Q25 and MiXCR to the public reads, then kept only in-frame beta chains. Each entry is one CDR3 protein sequence, shown with its most common DNA and genes. TCRdb assigned the V and J calls; the authors' analysis was not used. The sample profile shows approximately 400,000 distinct CDR3 sequences; 45% to 65% of them were found once. Of the sample, over 40% falls within the top ten clones.

Rearrangement joined TRBV21-1 to TRBJ2-7; the D segment call TRBD2 is taken from the table without a DNA check. TRBV21-1 is an annotated pseudogene. Source material: blood. The receptor's source is a man between 60 and 75 years old in good health. The CDR3 protein sequence reads: CASTIWYQKGLAGVVPYEQYF. The sequenced DNA: TGTGCCAGCACCATATGGTACCAAAAGGGCCTAGCGGGAGTTGTTCCCTACGAGCAGTACTTC.